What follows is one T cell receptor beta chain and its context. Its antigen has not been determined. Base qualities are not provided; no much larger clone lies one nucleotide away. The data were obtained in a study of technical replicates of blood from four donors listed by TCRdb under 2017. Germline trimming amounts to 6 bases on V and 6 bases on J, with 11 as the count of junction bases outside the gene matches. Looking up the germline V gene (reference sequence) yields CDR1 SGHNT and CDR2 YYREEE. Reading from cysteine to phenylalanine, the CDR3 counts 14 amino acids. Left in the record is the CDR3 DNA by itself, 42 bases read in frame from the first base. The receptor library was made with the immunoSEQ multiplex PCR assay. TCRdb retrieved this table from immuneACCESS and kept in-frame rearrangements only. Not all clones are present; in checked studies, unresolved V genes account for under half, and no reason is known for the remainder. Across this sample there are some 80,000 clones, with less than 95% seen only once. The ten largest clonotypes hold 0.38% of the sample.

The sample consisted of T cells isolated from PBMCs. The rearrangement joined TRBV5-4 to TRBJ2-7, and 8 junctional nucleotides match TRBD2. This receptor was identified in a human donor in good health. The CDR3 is CASTSRSGSTEQYF. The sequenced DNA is TGTGCCAGCACCTCCCGGAGCGGGAGTACCGAGCAGTACTTC.